This TCR beta chain is from a study of shared clonotypes between healthy human individuals. About the study: The cohort comprised a couple of women and a few men. Their ages spanned 18 to 49 years. The study's findings and limits: Naive subsets usually exceeded memory subsets in estimated richness. Few donors restricted represented genetic and exposure-history diversity.

V dropped 0 bases and J dropped 5 bases, with 8 bases sitting between them. This CDR3 is built from 13 residues. CDR1 and CDR2 (germline): SGHRS, YFSETQ. The assay was immunoSEQ multiplex PCR, and TCRdb's table has in-frame clones only and misses some. Of 1.5 million to 1.9 million clones listed, approximately 98% are singletons. To note about this clone: Its antigen is still unknown.

Researchers partitioned CD4+ cells into CD45RA+ naive and CD45RA-negative memory subsets. The sample taken for sequencing was naive CD4+ T cells sorted from blood. The sample's subset: CD45RA+ positively selected. The sequence was obtained from a man aged 25 to 40 in good health. This rearrangement joins TRBV5-1 to TRBJ1-1; no clear D gene. CDR3 sequence: CASSLGSETEAFF. For the CDR3, the DNA is TGCGCCAGCAGCTTGGGGTCCGAAACTGAAGCTTTCTTT.